What follows are 17 T cell receptor beta chains derived from one specimen sequenced in a study of cytomegalovirus exposure and HLA in healthy donors. The PCR employed 60 Vbeta primers together with 13 Jbeta primers. Method: immunoSEQ multiplex PCR; TCRdb's copy keeps in-frame clones and lacks some. The sample lists approximately 160,000 clones; 77% were seen once. Specimen: PBMCs. The source is a woman in her thirties in good health and CMV-seropositive.

The rearrangement joins TRBV7-2 to TRBJ2-6; no clear D. Trimming left V 0 bases short and J 0 bases short, with 3 bases between. This CDR3 region has 15 residues. CDR1 and CDR2 from the germline V gene are SGHTA and FQGNSA. Here the CDR3 reads CASSLASSGANVLTF. CDR3 sequence (DNA): TGTGCCAGCAGCTTAGCTAGCTCTGGGGCCAACGTCCTGACTTTC. Full variable domain (outside the CDR3, taken from reference TRBV7-2 and TRBJ2-6): GAGVSQSPSNKVTEKGKDVELRCDPISGHTALYWYRQSLGQGLEFLIYFQGNSAPDKSGLPSDRFSAERTGGSVSTLTIQRTQQEDSAVYLCASSLASSGANVLTFGAGSRLTVL.

The chain uses TRBV30 and TRBJ2-7, with 9 bases that match TRBD2. The CDR3 contains 16 residues. In germline, CDR1 is GTSNPN, CDR2 SVGIG (reference sequence). V trimming: 1 base; J trimming: 2 bases; junction bases outside the gene matches: 9. Written as DNA, the CDR3 is TGTGCCTGGAGTGGTCCGGGGCTAGCGGGGACCTACGAGCAGTACTTC. Its protein product is CAWSGPGLAGTYEQYF.

This clone occurred once. J is TRBJ2-1 and V is TRBV5-1; 7 nucleotides line up with TRBD2. V lost 0 bases and J lost 8; bases outside the gene matches: 11. Germline values: CDR1 SGHRS, CDR2 YFSETQ. The CDR3 is 16 residues long. CDR3 bases: TGCGCCAGCAGCTTGGCCGGGCGGGAGAGGTTGGATGAGCAGTTCTTC. Translated: CASSLAGRERLDEQFF.

CDR3 protein: CASSLGLAGTYEQYF. The CDR3 bases are TGCGCCAGCAGCTTGGGGCTAGCGGGCACCTACGAGCAGTACTTC. This rearrangement joins TRBV5-1 to TRBJ2-7, with 8 bases aligning to TRBD2. The J segment lost 2 bases and the V segment lost 0 bases, leaving 4 bases of the junction unmatched. Per germline, CDR1 SGHRS and CDR2 YFSETQ. This CDR3 is built from 15 residues. Full variable domain (missing parts from reference TRBV5-1 and TRBJ2-7): KAGVTQTPRYLIKTRGQQVTLSCSPISGHRSVSWYQQTPGQGLQFLFEYFSETQRNKGNFPGRFSGRQFSNSRSEMNVSTLELGDSALYLCASSLGLAGTYEQYFGPGTRLTVT.

V and J are TRBV7-7 and TRBJ2-7; 8 bases are shared with TRBD1. The CDR3 is 14 amino acids. Germline V CDR1 and CDR2: SSHAT, FNYEAQ (reference sequence). V lost 1 base, J lost 5 bases, and 4 bases stayed unmatched. CDR3 bases: TGTGCCAGCAGCTTAGGTCAGGGGGCAGACGAGCAGTACTTC. Its protein is CASSLGQGADEQYF.

V and J are TRBV28 and TRBJ1-3; D unresolved. The CDR3 covers 15 residues. Germline V gene sequence: CDR1 MDHEN, CDR2 SYDVKM. V was cut by 3 bases and J by 0 bases, with 9 bases left in between. DNA of the CDR3: TGTGCCAGCAGTTTGATTGGCAGCTCTGGAAACACCATATATTTT. This codes for CASSLIGSSGNTIYF.

The gene calls are TRBV7-9 and TRBJ2-1; 13 bases fit TRBD2. CDR1 is SEHNR, CDR2 FQNEAQ, per germline (reference sequence). CDR3 size: 15 residues. Trimming at V came to 4 bases and at J to 6 bases, leaving 3 bases not matched to a gene. CDR3 sequence reads: CASSSRTSGGNEQFF. Here the CDR3 DNA reads TGTGCCAGCAGCTCAAGGACTAGCGGGGGCAATGAGCAGTTCTTC. Based on the CDR3 plus reference TRBV7-9 and TRBJ2-1, the full variable domain is DTGVSQNPRHKITKRGQNVTFRCDPISEHNRLYWYRQTLGQGPEFLTYFQNEAQLEKSRLLSDRFSAERPKGSFSTLEIQRTEQGDSAMYLCASSSRTSGGNEQFFGPGTRLTVL.

This clone has a handful of counts. This chain uses TRBV19 with TRBJ2-5; the match to TRBD2 covers 7 bases. The V and J ends lost 3 bases and 0 bases, in that order; junction bases with no gene match: 7. Germline CDR1 LNHDA, CDR2 SQIVND (reference sequence). The CDR3 is made up of 16 amino acids. The CDR3: CASSISSGAYQETQYF. The CDR3, as DNA: TGTGCCAGTAGTATTTCTAGCGGCGCATACCAAGAGACCCAGTACTTC.

This clone was detected only a few times. This sequence joins TRBV11-2 and TRBJ1-2, with TRBD1 as a possible D gene (5 bases). This CDR3 region has 15 residues. V was shortened by 0 bases and J by 5 bases, with 13 bases between the two germline ends. Germline CDR1 reads SGHAT; CDR2 reads FQNNGV. The CDR3 nucleotides are TGTGCCAGCAGCTTAGAAGTCCAGGGATTATATGGCTACACCTTC. Encoded protein: CASSLEVQGLYGYTF. Together with reference TRBV11-2 and TRBJ1-2, the CDR3 gives the full variable domain: EAGVAQSPRYKIIEKRQSVAFWCNPISGHATLYWYQQILGQGPKLLIQFQNNGVVDDSQLPKDRFSAERLKGVDSTLKIQPAKLEDSAVYLCASSLEVQGLYGYTFGSGTRLTVV.

The chain recombines TRBV5-5 with TRBJ1-3; D unresolved. The CDR3 covers 16 residues. Germline CDR1 reads SGHKS; CDR2 reads YYEKEE (reference sequence). The V gene lost 0 bases and the J gene lost 0 bases, with 10 bases spanning the gap. The DNA of the CDR3 is TGTGCCAGCAGCTTGGTAACGGTTTTCTCTGGAAACACCATATATTTT. It is translated as CASSLVTVFSGNTIYF.

CDR3 sequence (DNA): TGTGCCTGGCTCCAGAGTTCGGGGGGGACCGGGGAGCTGTTTTTT. Translated, it gives CAWLQSSGGTGELFF. The V call is TRBV30, the J call TRBJ2-2; 8 nucleotides align to TRBD2. Per germline, CDR1 GTSNPN and CDR2 SVGIG (reference sequence). The CDR3 is 15 amino acids. J was trimmed by 5 bases and V by 5 bases; bases with no gene match: 10.

The V and J genes are TRBV15 and TRBJ2-1; 7 bases align to TRBD2. V lost 5 bases to trimming and J lost 8 bases; unmatched junction nucleotides: 12. The CDR3 consists of 15 residues. Per the germline V gene, CDR1 is LNHNV and CDR2 is YYDKDF (reference sequence). The CDR3 region has the DNA TGTGCCACCAGCGTAAGCGGGAATTCGCTCGATGAGCAGTTCTTC. Amino acid sequence: CATSVSGNSLDEQFF.

This chain uses TRBV10-1 with TRBJ2-1, with 10 bases aligning to TRBD1. Germline lookup yields CDR1 WNHNN and CDR2 SYGVQD (reference sequence). The V and J ends lost 6 bases and 7 bases, in that order; junction bases with no gene match: 0. The CDR3 has 12 amino acids. CDR3 in DNA: TGCGCCAGCAGGGACAGGGGGAATGAGCAGTTCTTC. This codes for CASRDRGNEQFF.

The rearrangement links TRBV7-2 to TRBJ2-7; 11 bases are shared with TRBD2. CDR1 and CDR2 from the germline V gene are SGHTA and FQGNSA. J lost 2 bases, V lost 6 bases, and 6 bases had no gene match. The CDR3 runs to 15 residues. The CDR3: CASRGGTSGAYEQYF. CDR3 bases: TGTGCCAGCAGGGGCGGGACTAGCGGTGCCTACGAGCAGTACTTC. Variable domain in full (rest from reference TRBV7-2 and TRBJ2-7): GAGVSQSPSNKVTEKGKDVELRCDPISGHTALYWYRQSLGQGLEFLIYFQGNSAPDKSGLPSDRFSAERTGGSVSTLTIQRTQQEDSAVYLCASRGGTSGAYEQYFGPGTRLTVT.

This clone showed up just a few times. This chain uses TRBV2 with TRBJ1-2; 7 bases align to TRBD1. The J segment lost 7 bases and the V segment lost 8 bases, leaving 16 bases of the junction unmatched. This CDR3 has 15 amino acids. Germline CDR1 and CDR2: SNHLY and FYNNEI. The DNA of the CDR3 is TGTGCCAGCCACAGTGCGACAGGGACTTTTGGTGGCTACACCTTC. This translates into CASHSATGTFGGYTF.

The chain links TRBV19 to TRBJ2-7; D not certain. Germline CDR1 LNHDA, CDR2 SQIVND (reference sequence). V lost 5 bases to trimming and J lost 0 bases, with 8 bases between them. The CDR3 contains 13 residues. For the CDR3, the DNA is TGTGCCAGTAGTCAACAGCCCTCCTACGAGCAGTACTTC. Encoded protein: CASSQQPSYEQYF.

The V call is TRBV6-1, the J call TRBJ2-1; 9 bases fit TRBD2. Germline CDR1 reads MNHNS; CDR2 reads SASEGT. Unmatched junction bases numbered 9, after V lost 2 bases and J lost 4 bases. The CDR3 has 17 residues. CDR3 coding DNA: TGTGCCAGCAGTGAAACGACGACTAGCGGAAGGTACAATGAGCAGTTCTTC. This sequence encodes CASSETTTSGRYNEQFF.